The present T cell receptor beta chain was sequenced within a study of blood T cell repertoires in COVID-19. The overall study: COVID-19 samples, acute and convalescent, were from the United States, Italy and Spain. Nucleic acid was either cDNA or gDNA, and it came from T cells, B-cell-depleted T cells, or PBMCs.

This clone has a single count. Trimming stripped 7 bases from V and 1 base from J, with 12 bases between. CDR3 size: 14 residues. Germline CDR1 is SGDLS and CDR2 is YYNGEE. The assay was immunoSEQ multiplex PCR, and TCRdb's table has in-frame clones only and misses some. Here the sample spans some 400,000 clones, approximately 80% being singletons. The V gene is TRBV9, the J gene TRBJ1-3; D is uncertain. This receptor was obtained from a human donor with acute or convalescent COVID-19. The donor label of this sample is uncertain. The sequencing sample was made of peripheral blood. The CDR3 is CASASVYSGNTIYF. The CDR3 DNA follows: TGTGCCAGCGCCTCTGTCTATTCTGGAAACACCATATATTTT.